This record covers a single T cell receptor (beta chain). Its antigen is undetermined. Germline V CDR1 and CDR2: ENHRY, SYGVKD. V shed 6 bases and J shed 6 bases, with 14 bases lying between them. The CDR3 loop spans 13 amino acids. Study findings and constraints: Tumor memory CD4+ T cell TCR gene usage clustered with blood and lymph node memory CD4+ cells and lymph node naive CD4+ cells. Larger-cohort validation covered only one TCR beta V-J rearrangement.

Constant-region reverse primers amplified full-length variable regions, followed by semi-nested Nested Universal Primer A PCR. TCRdb called the 5' RACE reads again in MiXCR, with one record for every CDR3 protein. The sample holds tens of thousands of distinct CDR3 sequences, about 28% seen once. V gene TRBV10-3 combines with J gene TRBJ1-1; D gene uncertain. The sample comprised tumor-infiltrating memory CD4+ T cells sorted from the breast tumor. Subset in this sample: memory CD4+ T cells, CD4+CD45RO+CD25-. This receptor was obtained from a female donor with breast cancer. CDR3 sequence reads: CAIRDPGGSEAFF. The CDR3 region has the DNA TGTGCCATCAGAGACCCGGGAGGGTCTGAAGCTTTCTTT.